The 7 T cell receptor beta chains below come from one sample, sequenced in a study of a mutant IDH1 vaccine in newly diagnosed glioma. Profiled with immunoSEQ multiplex PCR; TCRdb holds only in-frame clones, not every one. This table holds about 100,000 clones, about 82% found once. Time point reported: baseline, week 1 (first vaccination visit). Documented treatment: pre-vaccination baseline after standard-of-care therapy. The specimen was PBMCs, collected from a glioma patient treated with radiotherapy, temozolomide or both. All receptors derive from a man aged 40-55 years with glioma.

The chain has TRBV27 and TRBJ2-7, with 7 bases aligning to TRBD1. CDR1 is MNHEY and CDR2 is SMNVEV in the germline V gene (reference sequence). The CDR3 contains 14 residues. The V segment lost 3 bases and the J segment 0 bases; nucleotides outside the gene matches: 2. The chain's CDR3 is CASSFRQGSYEQYF. For the CDR3, the DNA is TGTGCCAGCAGTTTTAGACAGGGCTCCTACGAGCAGTACTTC.

This rearrangement joins TRBV2 to TRBJ2-3, with D uncertain. The V end lost 6 bases, the J end lost 2 bases, and 9 bases lay between the germline ends. Looked up from germline, CDR1 is SNHLY and CDR2 is FYNNEI. The CDR3 sequence is 13 residues long. The CDR3 here is CASSLGITDTQYF. CDR3 in DNA: TGTGCCAGCAGCCTAGGTATCACAGATACGCAGTATTTT. Supplemented by reference TRBV2 and TRBJ2-3, the full variable domain reads EPEVTQTPSHQVTQMGQEVILRCVPISNHLYFYWYRQILGQKVEFLVSFYNNEISEKSEIFDDQFSVERPDGSNFTLKIRSTKLEDSAMYFCASSLGITDTQYFGPGTRLTVL.

This chain joins TRBV4-3 and TRBJ1-1; TRBD1 agrees at 7 bases. This CDR3 is built from 14 residues. CDR1 is LGHNA, CDR2 YSLEER, per germline. V lost 4 bases, J lost 5 bases, and 7 bases stayed unmatched. CDR3 loop: CASSRGGDSTEAFF. For the CDR3, the DNA is TGCGCCAGCAGCCGAGGGGGGGACAGTACTGAAGCTTTCTTT.

The chain carries TRBV29-1 and TRBJ1-2; D perhaps matches TRBD1 (5 bases). Germline loops: CDR1 SQVTM, CDR2 ANQGSEA. V was shortened by 0 bases and J by 4 bases, with 15 bases between the two germline ends. The CDR3 length is 15 residues. CDR3 protein: CSVEDDSWTLYGYTF. As DNA, the CDR3 is TGCAGCGTTGAAGATGACAGTTGGACCCTCTATGGCTACACCTTC.

This chain connects TRBV7-2 to TRBJ2-5; 7 positions match TRBD2. The CDR3 sequence is 18 residues long. The ends lost 5 bases at V and 5 bases at J; junction bases unmatched: 20. The germline CDR1 and CDR2 sequences are SGHTA and FQGNSA. CDR3 DNA: TGTGCCAGCAGCCCACGGGCCAAGCGGGGTGGGTTTGGGGAGACCCAGTACTTC. It codes for CASSPRAKRGGFGETQYF.

Notes on this clone: The sample carries other DNA sequences with the same CDR3. CDR3 residues: CASSRAGNTEAFF. The CDR3 coding sequence is TGTGCCAGCTCACGAGCGGGGAACACTGAAGCTTTCTTT. The chain joins TRBV18 to TRBJ1-1; D call uncertain. The CDR3 has 13 amino acids. With 4 bases removed from V and 1 base from J, the gap between germline ends came to 7 bases. Germline CDR1 KGHSH, CDR2 LQKENI. The whole variable domain, remainder taken from reference TRBV18 and TRBJ1-1, is NAGVMQNPRHLVRRRGQEARLRCSPMKGHSHVYWYRQLPEEGLKFMVYLQKENIIDESGMPKERFSAEFPKEGPSILRIQQVVRGDSAAYFCASSRAGNTEAFFGQGTRLTVV.

This clone was detected only once. The chain uses TRBV9 and TRBJ2-5; D is perhaps TRBD2 (5 bases). The J call may be incorrect, as the DNA end agrees better with TRBJ2-7. Germline V gives CDR1 SGDLS, CDR2 YYNGEE. The CDR3 contains 14 residues. The CDR3 DNA is TGTGCCAGCAGCGTAGAGGCGGGTAGCTACGAGCAGTACTTC. The encoded protein is CASSVEAGSYEQYF.